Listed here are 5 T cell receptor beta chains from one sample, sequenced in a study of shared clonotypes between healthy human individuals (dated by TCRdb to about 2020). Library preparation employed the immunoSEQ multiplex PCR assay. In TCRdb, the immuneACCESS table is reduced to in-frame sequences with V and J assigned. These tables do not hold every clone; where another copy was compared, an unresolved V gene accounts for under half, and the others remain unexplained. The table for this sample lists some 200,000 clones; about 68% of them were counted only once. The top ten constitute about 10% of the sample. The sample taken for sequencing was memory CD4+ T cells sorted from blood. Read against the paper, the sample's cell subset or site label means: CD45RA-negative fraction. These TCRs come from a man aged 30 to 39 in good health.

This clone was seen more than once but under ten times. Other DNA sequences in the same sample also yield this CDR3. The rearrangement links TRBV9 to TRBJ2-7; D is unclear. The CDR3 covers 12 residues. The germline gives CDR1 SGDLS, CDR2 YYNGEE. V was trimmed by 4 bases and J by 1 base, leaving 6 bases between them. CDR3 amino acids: CASSSSSYEQYF. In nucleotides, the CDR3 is TGTGCCAGCAGCTCCTCTTCCTACGAGCAGTACTTC. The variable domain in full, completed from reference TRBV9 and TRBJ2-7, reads DSGVTQTPKHLITATGQRVTLRCSPRSGDLSVYWYQQSLDQGLQFLIQYYNGEERAKGNILERFSAQQFPDLHSELNLSSLELGDSALYFCASSSSSYEQYFGPGTRLTVT.

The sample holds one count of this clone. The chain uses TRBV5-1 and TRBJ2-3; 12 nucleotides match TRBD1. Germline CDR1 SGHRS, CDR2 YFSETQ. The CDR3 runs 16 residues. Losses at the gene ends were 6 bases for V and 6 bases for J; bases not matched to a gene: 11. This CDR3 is CASIQTPGQGADTQYF. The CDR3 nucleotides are TGCGCCAGCATACAGACTCCGGGACAGGGGGCTGATACGCAGTATTTT.

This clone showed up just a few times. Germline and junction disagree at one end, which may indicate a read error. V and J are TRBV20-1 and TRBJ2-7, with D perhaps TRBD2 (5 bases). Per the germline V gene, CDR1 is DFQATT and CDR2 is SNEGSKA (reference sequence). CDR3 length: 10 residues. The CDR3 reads CTKIEGEAVF. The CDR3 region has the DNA TGCACCAAAATAGAGGGAGAAGCGGTCTTC.

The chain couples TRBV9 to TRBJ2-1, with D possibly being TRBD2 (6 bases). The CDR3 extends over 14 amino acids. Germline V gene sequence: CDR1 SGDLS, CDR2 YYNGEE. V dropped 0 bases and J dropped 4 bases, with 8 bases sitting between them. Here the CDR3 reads CASSVAGEYNEQFF. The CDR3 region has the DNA TGTGCCAGCAGCGTAGCGGGAGAGTACAATGAGCAGTTCTTC.

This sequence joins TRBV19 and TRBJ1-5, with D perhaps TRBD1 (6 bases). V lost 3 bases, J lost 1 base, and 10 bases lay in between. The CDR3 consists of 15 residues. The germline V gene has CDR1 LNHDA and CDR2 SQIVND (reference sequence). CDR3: CASSISRGSNQPQHF. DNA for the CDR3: TGTGCCAGTAGTATCTCCAGGGGCAGCAATCAGCCCCAGCATTTT.